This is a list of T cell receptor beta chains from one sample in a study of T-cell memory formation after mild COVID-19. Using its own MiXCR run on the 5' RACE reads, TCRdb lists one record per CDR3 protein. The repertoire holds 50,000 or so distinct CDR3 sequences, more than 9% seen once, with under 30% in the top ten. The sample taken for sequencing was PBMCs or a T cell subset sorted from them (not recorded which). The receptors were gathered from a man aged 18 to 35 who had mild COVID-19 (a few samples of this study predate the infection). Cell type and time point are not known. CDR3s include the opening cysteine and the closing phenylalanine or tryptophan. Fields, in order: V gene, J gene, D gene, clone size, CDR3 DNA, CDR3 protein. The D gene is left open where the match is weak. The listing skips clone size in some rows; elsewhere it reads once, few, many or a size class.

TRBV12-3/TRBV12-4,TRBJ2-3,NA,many,TGTGCCAGCCGATTCGAGGGAACAGATACGCAGTATTTT,CASRFEGTDTQYF
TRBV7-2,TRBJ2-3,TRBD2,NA,TGTGCCAGCAGCTTAAGTCCTACTAGCGGGGGGGCTACAGATACGCAGTATTTT,CASSLSPTSGGATDTQYF
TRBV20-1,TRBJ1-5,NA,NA,TGCAGTGCTAGAGATTTGTCCCTCGGGGGGCAGAGCAATCAGCCCCAGCATTTT,CSARDLSLGGQSNQPQHF
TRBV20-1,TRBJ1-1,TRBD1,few,TGCAGTGCTAGAGATCTCACAACAGGGGTGAACACTGAAGCTTTCTTT,CSARDLTTGVNTEAFF
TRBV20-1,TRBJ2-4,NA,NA,TGCAGTGCCAGCCAAATAGCCAAAAACATTCAGTACTTC,CSASQIAKNIQYF
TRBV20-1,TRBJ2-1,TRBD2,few,TGCAGTGCTAGAGGACTAGCGGAATACAATGAGCAGTTCTTC,CSARGLAEYNEQFF
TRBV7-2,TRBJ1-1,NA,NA,TGTGCCAGCAGCCCGGGACGGCTGAACACTGAAGCTTTCTTT,CASSPGRLNTEAFF
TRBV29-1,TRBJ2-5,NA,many,TGCGGCGCTACTCCCAGCCAGACCCAGTACTTC,CGATPSQTQYF
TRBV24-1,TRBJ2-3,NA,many,TGTGCCACCAGTGATTTTCCGGAAGGGCCAAGCGCAGATACGCAGTATTTT,CATSDFPEGPSADTQYF
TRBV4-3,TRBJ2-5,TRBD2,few,TGCGCCAGCAGCCAAGATGCCGTTGGCCTAGCGGGGGGTATGATGGGGGAGACCCAGTACTTC,CASSQDAVGLAGGMMGETQYF
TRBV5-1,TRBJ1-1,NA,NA,TGCGCCAGCAGCTTGGGGGGTAAATGGGTTGCGGCTTTCTTT,CASSLGGKWVAAFF
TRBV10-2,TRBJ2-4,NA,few,TGCGCCAGCAGTGAACACTCGCTGAACATTCAGTACTTC,CASSEHSLNIQYF
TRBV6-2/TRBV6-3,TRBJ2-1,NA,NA,TGTGTTTCTTATGAGCAGTTCTTC,CVSYEQFF
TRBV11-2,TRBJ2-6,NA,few,TGTGCCAGCAGTGCCGGGGCAAACTCTGGGGCCAACGTCCTGACTTTC,CASSAGANSGANVLTF
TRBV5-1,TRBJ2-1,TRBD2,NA,TGCGCCAGCAGCTTGGTCGGGGGGGACTACAATGAGCAGTTCTTC,CASSLVGGDYNEQFF
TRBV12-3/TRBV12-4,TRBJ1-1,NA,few,TGTGCCAGCAGTGCGACGGTGGGGACTGAAGCTTTCTTT,CASSATVGTEAFF
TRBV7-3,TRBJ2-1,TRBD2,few,TGTGCCAGCAGCCCCCCTGGGAGCGGGAGGGCAAATGAGCAGTTCTTC,CASSPPGSGRANEQFF
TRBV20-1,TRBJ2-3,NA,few,TGCAGTGCCAAGGGACTTGGCACAGATACGCAGTATTTT,CSAKGLGTDTQYF
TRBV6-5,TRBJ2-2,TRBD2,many,TGTGCCAGCAGCCGGCCGATCGGGGGGGGATCCACCGGGGAGCTGTTTTTT,CASSRPIGGGSTGELFF
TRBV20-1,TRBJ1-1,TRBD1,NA,TGCAGTGCCGGACAGGGATCCACTGAAGCTTTCTTT,CSAGQGSTEAFF
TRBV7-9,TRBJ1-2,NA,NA,TGTGCCAGCAGCTTAGAATTGGCTAGGGGCTACACCTTC,CASSLELARGYTF
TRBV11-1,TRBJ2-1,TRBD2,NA,TGTGCCAGCAACCCCGGCCAGCGGGGGGGCCATTTCCGAAATGAGCAGTTCTTC,CASNPGQRGGHFRNEQFF
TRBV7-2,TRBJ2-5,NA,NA,TGTGCCAGCAGCTCCGGATTGGTGGAGACCCAGTACTTC,CASSSGLVETQYF
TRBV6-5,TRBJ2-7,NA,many,TGTGCCAGCAGTTACGGCGCTAGCAGTCAATACGAGCAGTACTTC,CASSYGASSQYEQYF
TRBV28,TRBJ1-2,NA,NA,TGTGCCAGCAATTGGGGGGCGGCCTATGGCTACACCTTC,CASNWGAAYGYTF
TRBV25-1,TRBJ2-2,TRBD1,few,TGTGCCAGCAGTGAGGGACAGCTAAACACCGGGGAGCTGTTTTTT,CASSEGQLNTGELFF
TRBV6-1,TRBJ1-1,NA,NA,TGTGCCAGCAGTGAAGCACGGAACACTGAAGCTTTCTTT,CASSEARNTEAFF
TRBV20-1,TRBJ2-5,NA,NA,TGCAGTGCAACCCTGGGGGCGAGCCAAGAGACCCAGTACTTC,CSATLGASQETQYF
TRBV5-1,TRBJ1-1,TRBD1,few,TGCGCCAGCAGCTTGGCCCAGGGGGCGAACACTGAAGCTTTCTTT,CASSLAQGANTEAFF
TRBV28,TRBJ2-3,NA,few,TGTGCCAGCAGTGGATTAGCTACAGATACGCAGTATTTT,CASSGLATDTQYF
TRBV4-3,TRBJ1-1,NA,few,TGCGCCAGCAGCCAAGATGAGGGGTGGGGAACTGAAGCTTTCTTT,CASSQDEGWGTEAFF
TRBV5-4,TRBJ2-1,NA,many,TGTGCCAGCAGTATAGGACTATTGCGACCGGGTGAGCAGTTCTTC,CASSIGLLRPGEQFF
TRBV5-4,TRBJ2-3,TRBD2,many,TGTGCCAGCAGCTTCTGGAACGGGGGGGCTGGAGATACGCAGTATTTT,CASSFWNGGAGDTQYF
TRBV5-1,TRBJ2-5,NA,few,TGCGCCAGCAGCTTGGATGACAGAGCCTACCAAGAGACCCAGTACTTC,CASSLDDRAYQETQYF
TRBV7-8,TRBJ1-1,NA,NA,TGTGCCAGCAGATTCCGGAGGGGAGGCCCCGAAGCTTTCTTT,CASRFRRGGPEAFF
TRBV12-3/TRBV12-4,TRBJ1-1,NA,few,TGTGCCAGCAGTTTAATAGCGAACACTGAAGCTTTCTTT,CASSLIANTEAFF
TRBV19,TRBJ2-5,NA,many,TGTGCCATCTCACCGCCGGGGACTGTACGAGAGACCCAGTACTTC,CAISPPGTVRETQYF
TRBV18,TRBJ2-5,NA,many,TGTGCCAGCTCAGGCGAGGGGGTCTGGGAAGAGACCCAGTACTTC,CASSGEGVWEETQYF
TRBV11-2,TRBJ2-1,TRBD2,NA,TGTGCCAGCAGCTCTCAGCGGGGCCTCAGCTCCTACAATGAGCAGTTCTTC,CASSSQRGLSSYNEQFF
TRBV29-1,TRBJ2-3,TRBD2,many,TGCAGCGTTGAAGTCTGGAGCGGGGGCCAAAGCACAGATACGCAGTATTTT,CSVEVWSGGQSTDTQYF
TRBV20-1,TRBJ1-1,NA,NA,TGCAGTGCTCCGGAGAGGAACACTGAAGCTTTCTTT,CSAPERNTEAFF
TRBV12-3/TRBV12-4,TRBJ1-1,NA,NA,TGTGCCATCAGTTTAGGACCGAACACTGAAGCTTTCTTT,CAISLGPNTEAFF
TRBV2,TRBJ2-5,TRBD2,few,TGTGCCAGCAGTGATTTGCGGGGGACAGAGACCCAGTACTTC,CASSDLRGTETQYF